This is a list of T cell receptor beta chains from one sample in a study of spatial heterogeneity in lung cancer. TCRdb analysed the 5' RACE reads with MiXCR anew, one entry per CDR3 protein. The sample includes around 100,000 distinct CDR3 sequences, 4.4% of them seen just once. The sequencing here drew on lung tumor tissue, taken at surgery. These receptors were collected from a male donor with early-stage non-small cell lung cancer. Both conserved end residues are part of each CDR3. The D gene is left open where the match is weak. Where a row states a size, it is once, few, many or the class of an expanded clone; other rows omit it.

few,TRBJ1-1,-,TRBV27,TGTGCCAGCAGTTTCGGGTTCTTCACTGAAGCTTTCTTT,CASSFGFFTEAFF
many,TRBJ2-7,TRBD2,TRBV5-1,TGCGCCAGCAGCTATAGCGGGAGTACCTACGAGCAGTACTTC,CASSYSGSTYEQYF
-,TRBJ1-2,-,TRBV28,TGTGCCAGCAGTTCCGCTAGGGCAGACCGAGTCTATGGCTACACCTTC,CASSSARADRVYGYTF
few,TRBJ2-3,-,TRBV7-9,TGTGCCAGCAGCTCCCCGGTCGGAGTGACAGATACGCAGTATTTT,CASSSPVGVTDTQYF
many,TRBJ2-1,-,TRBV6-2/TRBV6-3,TGTGCCAGCAGCGGTACCACCACCTGGGGTGAGCAGTTCTTC,CASSGTTTWGEQFF
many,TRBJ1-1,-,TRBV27,TGTGCCAGCAGATTGGGGGGGTACGGTGAAGCTTTCTTT,CASRLGGYGEAFF
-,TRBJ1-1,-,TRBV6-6,TGTGCCAGCAGTTACCGAATCGAGAACACTGAAGCTTTCTTT,CASSYRIENTEAFF
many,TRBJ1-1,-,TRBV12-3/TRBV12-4,TGTGCCAGCAGTCCCTTAGGGGGAGACACTGAAGCTTTCTTT,CASSPLGGDTEAFF
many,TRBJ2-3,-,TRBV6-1,TGTGCCAGCAGTGAACCTCCTGCGAATACGCAGTATTTT,CASSEPPANTQYF
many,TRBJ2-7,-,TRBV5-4,TGTGCCAGCAGCTCAACTCGGGGGTCTACTTACGAGCAGTACTTC,CASSSTRGSTYEQYF
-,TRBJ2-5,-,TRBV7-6,TGTGCCAGCAGCTTAGGTTCCGCCAGCACCCTCCCAGAGACCCAGTACTTC,CASSLGSASTLPETQYF
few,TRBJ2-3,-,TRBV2,TGTGCCAGCAGTGACAGGACATACACAGATACGCAGTATTTT,CASSDRTYTDTQYF
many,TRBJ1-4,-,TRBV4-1,TGCGCCAGCAGCTACCCTTTAGGGGGGAGTAGTGAAAAACTGTTTTTT,CASSYPLGGSSEKLFF
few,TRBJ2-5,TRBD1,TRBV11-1,TGTGCCAGCAGCCGTGACAGGGGGCGCGAGACCCAGTACTTC,CASSRDRGRETQYF
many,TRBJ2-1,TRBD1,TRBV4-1,TGCGCCAGCAGCCAAGTTAAGGGGGCGAGGGGTAGCTCCTACAATGAGCAGTTCTTC,CASSQVKGARGSSYNEQFF
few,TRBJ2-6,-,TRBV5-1,TGCGCCAGCAGCTTGGGGCAGGTTGGGGCCAACGTCCTGACTTTC,CASSLGQVGANVLTF
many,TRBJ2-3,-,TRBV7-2,TGTGCCAGCAGCTTGAGACTAGGAGTGCCCACAGATACGCAGTATTTT,CASSLRLGVPTDTQYF
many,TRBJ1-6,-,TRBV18,TGTGCCAGCTCACCACCGGGATCACCCCTCCACTTT,CASSPPGSPLHF
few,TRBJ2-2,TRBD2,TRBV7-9,TGTGCCAGCAGCCTTCTAGCGGGAGGGCCTTACACCGGGGAGCTGTTTTTT,CASSLLAGGPYTGELFF
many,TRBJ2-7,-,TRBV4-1,TGCGCCAGCAGCCAAGTACCCTCTTACGAGCAGTACTTC,CASSQVPSYEQYF
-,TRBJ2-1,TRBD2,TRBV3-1,TGTGCCAGCAGCCAAGGACTAGCGGGGGCCACTGAGCAGTTCTTC,CASSQGLAGATEQFF
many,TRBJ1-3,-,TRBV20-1,TGCAGTGCTAGGTCTCCGGGGGCCGGAAACACCATATATTTT,CSARSPGAGNTIYF
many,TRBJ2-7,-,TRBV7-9,TGTGCCAGCAGCTTAGCGAAAGGTTCCTACGAGCAGTACTTC,CASSLAKGSYEQYF
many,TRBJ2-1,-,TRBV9,TGTGCCAGCAGCCCCTCGGGGACTCGGCGGGAGCAGTTCTTC,CASSPSGTRREQFF
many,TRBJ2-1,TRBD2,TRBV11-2,TGTGCCAGCAGCCGGACTAGCGGGAGGAAGAATGAGCAGTTCTTC,CASSRTSGRKNEQFF
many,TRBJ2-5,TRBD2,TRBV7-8,TGTGCCAGCAGCTTATTCTTTAGGATAGCGGGAGATGAGACCCAGTACTTC,CASSLFFRIAGDETQYF
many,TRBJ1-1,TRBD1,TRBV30,TGTGCCTGGACCAGAGCCGGGACAGCGAACACTGAAGCTTTCTTT,CAWTRAGTANTEAFF